The clone carrying this T cell receptor (beta chain) has at least ten counts. Amplification yielded TCR beta CDR3 regions, with RNA transcripts as the source. First-round RT-PCR with HTBI primers amplified the TCR CDR3 region. TCRdb re-called the multiplex PCR reads through MiXCR, storing one row per CDR3 protein. This sample has approximately 410,000 distinct CDR3 sequences, with approximately 15% found just once. Trimming left V 1 base short and J 11 bases short, with 14 bases between. The CDR3 has 13 residues. CDR1 and CDR2 (germline): SGHTA, FQGNSA. The data were taken from a study of T cells in Graves' hyperthyroidism and ophthalmopathy.

Sequencing was performed on blood. The rearrangement uses TRBV7-2 and TRBJ1-1; D unclear. The TCR was taken from a man younger than 30 with Graves' ophthalmopathy. As DNA, the CDR3 is TGTGCCAGCAGCTTAGGTAGGGAAAGGTACGCTTTCTTT. Translating gives CASSLGRERYAFF.